Listed here is a single T cell receptor (beta chain). The antigen is undetermined. Germline and junction disagree at one end, which may indicate a read error. CDR1 and CDR2 from the germline V gene are MRHNA and SNTAGT. CDR3 size: 17 residues. Sample time point: newly diagnosed GD, antithyroid drugs for less than 3 months. PBMC-derived RNA was used for the TCR library. These data come from a study of regulatory T cells in long-lasting Graves disease. Arm-PCR of CDR3 regions and iRepertoire HTBI primers were used to build TCR beta libraries. TCRdb re-called the multiplex PCR reads through MiXCR, storing one row per CDR3 protein. The profile shows about 420,000 distinct CDR3 sequences, over 15% of them singletons. Study results and caveats: Reduced TCR diversity was observed in persistent Graves' patients versus newly diagnosed patients. The analysis examined peripheral blood only and excluded thyroid tissue. Persistent patients shared 2,500 to 3,000 public clonotypes among themselves. Newly diagnosed patients shared fewer, at roughly 970.

These data were likewise used in another study, on T cells in Graves' hyperthyroidism and ophthalmopathy. This second study says: Stable hyperthyroidism was told apart from ophthalmopathy by a model built on 13 V-J features.

The receptor was derived from a woman in her late teens or twenties with Graves disease. The starting material was peripheral blood mononuclear cells (PBMCs), obtained at new diagnosis, from a patient treated with antithyroid drugs. The gene calls are TRBV6-4 and TRBJ1-4, with TRBD1 matching 9 bases. CDR3 in amino acids: CSSSDPIPQGAGEKLFF. CDR3 nucleotides: TGTTCCAGCAGTGACCCTATCCCACAGGGGGCTGGAGAAAAACTGTTTTTT.